Many counts were recorded for the clone carrying this T cell receptor beta chain. Its target is not known. This specimen comes from a study of CD8 T cells in ankylosing spondylitis. Overall study results and limits: A TCR beta motif made of about 8 highly homologous variants seemed typical of ankylosing spondylitis blood.

The CDR3 consists of 13 residues. Deletions cut 3 bases from V and 2 bases from J, with 8 bases between. Germline loops: CDR1 SGDLS, CDR2 YYNGEE. MiXCR, run by TCRdb on the 5' RACE reads, gives a single entry per CDR3 protein. Here the sample spans roughly 46,000 distinct CDR3 sequences, just under 4% being singletons. The receptor's source is a female donor with ankylosing spondylitis or in good health (not recorded which). The sample comprised blood, either unsorted or a sorted T cell fraction (not recorded which). J is TRBJ1-2 and V is TRBV9; D remains unclear. CDR3 in DNA: TGTGCCAGCAGCGAAGGGCCAAACTATGGCTACACCTTC. Its translation is CASSEGPNYGYTF.